These T cell receptor beta chains were read from a single sample in a study of identical twins. TCRdb processed the 5' RACE reads anew with MiXCR; each CDR3 protein has one entry. There are a few hundred thousand distinct CDR3 sequences in the sample; approximately 15% occur only once, and about 1% lies in the top ten. These data also featured in a second study, about yellow fever vaccine responses in identical twins.

The sample was CD4+ T cells sorted from blood. The source is a woman aged 18-29 years in good health. The CDR3 runs from the conserved cysteine through the conserved F or W. A D gene is named only where the DNA matches it firmly. Clone sizes are given selectively: once, few, many, or a class where the clone is expanded.

>many|16|TRBJ1-6|.|TRBV10-3
TGTGCCATCAGTGAGAGGTCAGAGGGCTATAATTCACCCCTCCACTTT
CAISERSEGYNSPLHF
>few|16|TRBJ2-1|TRBD2|TRBV12-3/TRBV12-4
TGTGCCAGCAGACAATCTAGCGGGGGGGCTTATACTGAGCAGTTCTTC
CASRQSSGGAYTEQFF
>many|14|TRBJ1-6|TRBD1|TRBV3-1
TGTGCCAGCCGAGGGACAGGCCAAAATTCACCCCTCCACTTT
CASRGTGQNSPLHF
>many|14|TRBJ2-7|TRBD2|TRBV10-3
TGTGCCGTCAATGCCGGGACTAACGCCTACGAGCAGTACTTC
CAVNAGTNAYEQYF
>.|14|TRBJ1-1|.|TRBV12-3/TRBV12-4
TGTGCCAGCAGTTTTTACAGGGTTGACACTGAAGCTTTCTTT
CASSFYRVDTEAFF
>.|13|TRBJ2-1|.|TRBV15
TGTGCCACCAGCAGAGGGTCGGCGATTGAGCAGTTCTTC
CATSRGSAIEQFF
>.|11|TRBJ1-2|.|TRBV20-1
TGCAGTGCTAGAGATATTAGCGTCTACACCTTC
CSARDISVYTF
>few|15|TRBJ2-3|.|TRBV5-5
TGTGCCAGCAGCTTGCTTCCTACCAGCACAGATACGCAGTATTTT
CASSLLPTSTDTQYF
>.|15|TRBJ1-1|TRBD1|TRBV12-3/TRBV12-4
TGTGCCAGCAGGCGACAGGGGGCCTTGGGGACTGAAGCTTTCTTT
CASRRQGALGTEAFF
>many|15|TRBJ1-6|TRBD1|TRBV5-1
TGCGCCAGCAGCTTGGGAGGACAGGGGCGATCACCCCTCCACTTT
CASSLGGQGRSPLHF
>.|13|TRBJ1-5|.|TRBV6-6
TGTGCCAGCAATTCATGGGAAGGACAGCCCCAGCATTTT
CASNSWEGQPQHF
>few|15|TRBJ2-1|TRBD2|TRBV27
TGTGCCAGCAGTAAGCCCGGGACTAGGGACAATGAGCAGTTCTTC
CASSKPGTRDNEQFF
>.|13|TRBJ2-7|TRBD1|TRBV20-1
TGCAGTGCCTCGGGACAGGGGACCTACGAGCAGTACTTC
CSASGQGTYEQYF
>many|17|TRBJ2-7|TRBD1|TRBV5-1
TGCGCCAGCAGCCGAGCGAGGAACGGGACAGGCTTCTACGAGCAGTACTTC
CASSRARNGTGFYEQYF
>many|13|TRBJ2-7|.|TRBV12-3/TRBV12-4
TGTGCCAGCAGTTTAAACAGGAACTACGAGCAGTACTTC
CASSLNRNYEQYF
>few|15|TRBJ2-5|TRBD1|TRBV7-9
TGTGCCAGCAGCTTAATCCAGGGGGCCGGAGAGACCCAGTACTTC
CASSLIQGAGETQYF
>few|16|TRBJ2-1|TRBD2|TRBV12-3/TRBV12-4
TGTGCCAGCAGTAGACTTGGCGGGGGGCCGGAGAATGAGCAGTTCTTC
CASSRLGGGPENEQFF
>few|13|TRBJ2-1|.|TRBV29-1
TGCAGCGTTGTAGGGGACTCCTACAATGAGCAGTTCTTC
CSVVGDSYNEQFF
>few|14|TRBJ2-7|TRBD1|TRBV5-1
TGCGCCAGCAGCCCTCAGGGACAGGGGGACGAGCAGTACTTC
CASSPQGQGDEQYF
>many|14|TRBJ2-5|.|TRBV24-1
TGTGCCACCAGTGACGCACAGGGACAAGAGACCCAGTACTTC
CATSDAQGQETQYF
>.|17|TRBJ2-4|.|TRBV20-1
TGCAGTGCCCCAGGGCTGTGGGAGGGGGCAGGCAAAAACATTCAGTACTTC
CSAPGLWEGAGKNIQYF
>.|13|TRBJ1-1|.|TRBV25-1
TGTGCCAGCAGTGTAAACGGCCCCACTGAAGCTTTCTTT
CASSVNGPTEAFF
>.|14|TRBJ2-3|TRBD2|TRBV3-1
TGTGCCAGCAGCAAGCGGGACGGCTCAGATACGCAGTATTTT
CASSKRDGSDTQYF
>once|14|TRBJ1-6|.|TRBV2
TGTGCCAGCAGTATGATAGGGGATAATTCACCCCTCCACTTT
CASSMIGDNSPLHF
>few|17|TRBJ2-1|TRBD1|TRBV6-2/TRBV6-3
TGTGCCAGCAGTTCGCGCTCGGGACAGGGATCGTACAATGAGCAGTTCTTC
CASSSRSGQGSYNEQFF
>few|15|TRBJ2-7|TRBD2|TRBV7-2
TGTGCCAGCAGCGTAGGGACTAGCGGTTCCTACGAGCAGTACTTC
CASSVGTSGSYEQYF
>.|16|TRBJ1-1|.|TRBV27
TGTGCCAGCAGTTTACTGGCAGGAACCATGAACACTGAAGCTTTCTTT
CASSLLAGTMNTEAFF
>.|17|TRBJ2-7|TRBD1|TRBV4-3
TGCGCCAGCAGCCAAGAGAATGATAGGCAGGGGGCATACGAGCAGTACTTC
CASSQENDRQGAYEQYF
>few|16|TRBJ2-7|.|TRBV15
TGTGCCACCAGCAGAGAGCTGTCCGGAGTCTCCTACGAGCAGTACTTC
CATSRELSGVSYEQYF
>few|15|TRBJ2-2|TRBD1|TRBV7-2
TGTGCCAGCAGCAAAGACAGGGCGAACACCGGGGAGCTGTTTTTT
CASSKDRANTGELFF
>many|16|TRBJ2-7|.|TRBV13
TGTGCCAGCAGCTTAGTCGGGACCGCAAGTTCGGGCGAGCAGTACTTC
CASSLVGTASSGEQYF
>many|15|TRBJ2-6|.|TRBV12-3/TRBV12-4
TGTGCCAGCAGGCTTACAGTGGCTGGGGCCAACGTCCTGACTTTC
CASRLTVAGANVLTF
>.|15|TRBJ2-7|.|TRBV5-1
TGCGCCAGCAGCTTGCAGTATACAGGGGAGGACGAGCAGTACTTC
CASSLQYTGEDEQYF
>few|14|TRBJ2-1|.|TRBV9
TGTGCCAGCAGCGTACAGGGTTCTGACAATGAGCAGTTCTTC
CASSVQGSDNEQFF
>.|13|TRBJ1-1|.|TRBV6-1
TGTGCCAGCAGTCCGCTCTCCGACTCTGAAGCTTTCTTT
CASSPLSDSEAFF
>.|17|TRBJ2-3|TRBD2|TRBV15
TGTGCCACCAGCAGAGATCGAGCGGGAGGGTGTGGAGATACGCAGTATTTT
CATSRDRAGGCGDTQYF
>few|14|TRBJ1-5|.|TRBV7-8
TGTGCCAGCAGCTTAGCGTGGGGGGGTCAGCCCCAGCATTTT
CASSLAWGGQPQHF
>.|14|TRBJ1-4|.|TRBV5-1
TGCGCCAGCAGCCCCTTGAGGAATAATGAAAAACTGTTTTTT
CASSPLRNNEKLFF
>few|13|TRBJ2-7|.|TRBV20-1
TGCAGTGCTAAGGGACCGCATTCCTACGAGCAGTACTTC
CSAKGPHSYEQYF
>.|13|TRBJ2-4|.|TRBV19
TGTGCCAGTAGACCCATCGCCAAAAACATTCAGTACTTC
CASRPIAKNIQYF
>few|16|TRBJ2-3|TRBD1|TRBV7-8
TGTGCCAGCAGCTGGGGACAGACAACTAGCACAGATACGCAGTATTTT
CASSWGQTTSTDTQYF
>many|12|TRBJ2-7|.|TRBV29-1
TGCAGCGTCATTAGCGGAGCCTACGAGCAGTACTTC
CSVISGAYEQYF
>few|14|TRBJ2-3|.|TRBV20-1
TGCAGTGCTAGTAGTCAAACAGGGAGTCATACGCAGTATTTT
CSASSQTGSHTQYF
>.|13|TRBJ1-3|.|TRBV20-1
TGCAGTGCTGGACAAAACTCTGGAAACACCATATATTTT
CSAGQNSGNTIYF
>.|13|TRBJ2-7|TRBD1|TRBV7-3
TGTGCCAGCAGCTTGGGCAGGGGGCGTGAGCAGTACTTC
CASSLGRGREQYF
>.|20|TRBJ2-3|.|TRBV11-1
TGTGCCAGCAGCTTATTCCCCCCCGGATCGAGCGGAACTAGCACAGATACGCAGTATTTT
CASSLFPPGSSGTSTDTQYF
>few|15|TRBJ2-7|.|TRBV27
TGTGCCAGCAGGGCTTACAAGACAGTCCTCTACGAGCAGTACTTC
CASRAYKTVLYEQYF
>few|16|TRBJ2-1|.|TRBV12-3/TRBV12-4
TGTGCCAGCAGTCCAAAGGGGAGAGGGACCTACAATGAGCAGTTCTTC
CASSPKGRGTYNEQFF
>few|12|TRBJ2-7|.|TRBV20-1
TGCAGTGCCCGGCCCTTATCCTACGAGCAGTACTTC
CSARPLSYEQYF
>few|16|TRBJ2-3|TRBD2|TRBV9
TGTGCCAGCAGCGAGACTAGCGGGGCTAGCACAGATACGCAGTATTTT
CASSETSGASTDTQYF
>few|15|TRBJ2-5|.|TRBV5-1
TGCGCCAGCAGCTTGGTAGGGGTTCTTCAAGAGACCCAGTACTTC
CASSLVGVLQETQYF
>.|15|TRBJ2-7|.|TRBV6-1
TGTGCCAGCAGTGATCCAGCCACTTCTACCTACGAGCAGTACTTC
CASSDPATSTYEQYF
>.|18|TRBJ2-7|TRBD2|TRBV27
TGTGCCAGCAGTCCCTCGGGACTAGCGGGGGGAAGCTCCTACGAGCAGTACTTC
CASSPSGLAGGSSYEQYF
>.|14|TRBJ2-1|.|TRBV20-1
TGCAGTGCTAGGAAGCGGAACTCCTACAATGAGCAGTTCTTC
CSARKRNSYNEQFF
>.|15|TRBJ2-1|.|TRBV5-1
TGCGCCAGCAGCTTGGGACAGTGGTCCTACAATGAGCAGTTCTTC
CASSLGQWSYNEQFF
>few|13|TRBJ1-2|.|TRBV12-3/TRBV12-4
TGTGCCAGCAATGGGGCTTCTAACTATGGCTACACCTTC
CASNGASNYGYTF
>.|15|TRBJ2-7|.|TRBV9
TGTGCCAGCAGCGTAGGTGGACAGAGCTCCTACGAGCAGTACTTC
CASSVGGQSSYEQYF
>few|16|TRBJ2-1|.|TRBV7-2
TGTGCCAGCAGCTTTGACCTCTTGAGCTCCTACAATGAGCAGTTCTTC
CASSFDLLSSYNEQFF
>few|11|TRBJ1-2|.|TRBV6-2/TRBV6-3
TGTGCCAGCAGTAACAGGGATGGCTACACCTTC
CASSNRDGYTF